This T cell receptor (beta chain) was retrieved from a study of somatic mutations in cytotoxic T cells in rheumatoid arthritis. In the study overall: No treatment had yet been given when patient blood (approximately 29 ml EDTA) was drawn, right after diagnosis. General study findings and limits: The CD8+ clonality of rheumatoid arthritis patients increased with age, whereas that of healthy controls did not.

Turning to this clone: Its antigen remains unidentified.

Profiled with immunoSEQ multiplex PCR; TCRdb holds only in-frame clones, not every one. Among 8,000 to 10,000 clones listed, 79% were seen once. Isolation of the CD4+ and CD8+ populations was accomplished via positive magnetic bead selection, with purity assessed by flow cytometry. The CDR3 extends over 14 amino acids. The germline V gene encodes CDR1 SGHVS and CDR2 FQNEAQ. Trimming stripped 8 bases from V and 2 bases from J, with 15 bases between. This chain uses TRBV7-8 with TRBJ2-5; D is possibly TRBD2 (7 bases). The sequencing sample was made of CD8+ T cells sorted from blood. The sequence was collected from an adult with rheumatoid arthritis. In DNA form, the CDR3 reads TGTGCCAGCGAGGACGGGGGGCATCAAGAGACCCAGTACTTC. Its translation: CASEDGGHQETQYF. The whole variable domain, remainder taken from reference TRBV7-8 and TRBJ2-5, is GAGVSQSPRYKVAKRGQDVALRCDPISGHVSLFWYQQALGQGPEFLTYFQNEAQLDKSGLPSDRFFAERPEGSVSTLKIQRTQQEDSAVYLCASEDGGHQETQYFGPGTRLLVL.